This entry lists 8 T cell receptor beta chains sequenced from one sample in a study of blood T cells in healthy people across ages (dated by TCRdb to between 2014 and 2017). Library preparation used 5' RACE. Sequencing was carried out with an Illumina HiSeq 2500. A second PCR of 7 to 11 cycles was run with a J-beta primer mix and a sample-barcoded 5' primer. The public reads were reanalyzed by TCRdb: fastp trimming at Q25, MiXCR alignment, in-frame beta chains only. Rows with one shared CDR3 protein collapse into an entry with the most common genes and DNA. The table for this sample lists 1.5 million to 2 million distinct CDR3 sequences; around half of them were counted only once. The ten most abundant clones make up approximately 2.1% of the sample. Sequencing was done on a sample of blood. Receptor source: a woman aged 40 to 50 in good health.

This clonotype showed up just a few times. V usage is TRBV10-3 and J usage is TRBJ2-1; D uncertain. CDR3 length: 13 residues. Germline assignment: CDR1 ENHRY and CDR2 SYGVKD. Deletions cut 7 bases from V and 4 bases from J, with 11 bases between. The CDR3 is CAITRASYNEQFF. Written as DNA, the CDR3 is TGTGCCATCACTAGGGCCTCGTACAATGAGCAGTTCTTC.

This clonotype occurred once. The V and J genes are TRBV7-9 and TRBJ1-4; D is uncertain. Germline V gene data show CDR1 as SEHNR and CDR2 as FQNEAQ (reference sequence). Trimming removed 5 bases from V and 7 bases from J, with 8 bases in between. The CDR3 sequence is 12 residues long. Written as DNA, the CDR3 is TGTGCCAGCAGCAAGTTGTTTGAAAAACTGTTTTTT. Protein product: CASSKLFEKLFF.

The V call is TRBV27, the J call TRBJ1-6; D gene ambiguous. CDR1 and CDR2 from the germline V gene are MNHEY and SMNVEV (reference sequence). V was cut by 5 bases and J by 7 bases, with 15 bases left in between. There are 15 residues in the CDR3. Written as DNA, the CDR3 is TGTGCCAGCAGTCCGCCGACTTTCGGGAATTCACCCCTCCACTTT. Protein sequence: CASSPPTFGNSPLHF.

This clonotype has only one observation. The CDR3 reads CASTGSPLVGGLAKNIQYF. The CDR3 region has the DNA TGTGCCAGCACCGGGTCGCCTCTCGTCGGGGGATTAGCCAAAAACATTCAGTACTTC. The genes are TRBV6-1 and TRBJ2-4, with D perhaps TRBD2 (6 bases). Germline CDR1 reads MNHNS; CDR2 reads SASEGT. Trimming stripped 7 bases from V and 0 bases from J, with 25 bases between. The CDR3 has 19 amino acids.

CDR3 nucleotides: TGTGCCAGCATTAGCGGGGGGGCCACGGAGCAGTTCTTC. Amino acid sequence: CASISGGATEQFF. The chain joins TRBV6-2 or TRBV6-3 to TRBJ2-1; 11 bases agree with TRBD2. CDR3 size: 13 residues. After removal of 7 bases from V and 10 bases from J, the junction contained 6 bases not matched to a gene. From germline, CDR1 is MNHEY and CDR2 SVGEGT.

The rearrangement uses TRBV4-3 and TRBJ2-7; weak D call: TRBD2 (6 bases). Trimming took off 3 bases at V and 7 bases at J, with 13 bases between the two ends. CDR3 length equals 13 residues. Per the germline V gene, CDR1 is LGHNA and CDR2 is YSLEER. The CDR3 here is CASSQGLSWEQYF. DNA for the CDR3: TGCGCCAGCAGCCAGGGACTCTCATGGGAGCAGTACTTC.

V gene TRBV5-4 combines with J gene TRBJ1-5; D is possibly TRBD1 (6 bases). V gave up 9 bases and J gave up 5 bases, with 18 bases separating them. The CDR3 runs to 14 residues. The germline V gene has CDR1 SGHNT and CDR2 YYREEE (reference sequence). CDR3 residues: CATASGAGDQPQHF. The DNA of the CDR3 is TGTGCCACCGCGAGCGGGGCAGGGGATCAGCCCCAGCATTTT.

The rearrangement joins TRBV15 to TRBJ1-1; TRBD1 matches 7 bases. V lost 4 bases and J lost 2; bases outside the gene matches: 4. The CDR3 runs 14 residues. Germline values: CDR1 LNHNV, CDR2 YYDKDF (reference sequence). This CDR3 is CATSTDRLNTEAFF. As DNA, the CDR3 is TGTGCCACCAGCACGGACAGGTTAAACACTGAAGCTTTCTTT.